This T cell receptor beta chain stems from a study of cytomegalovirus exposure and HLA in healthy donors. PCR employed 60 Vbeta and 13 Jbeta primers. TCRdb's table, derived via immunoSEQ multiplex PCR, lists solely in-frame clones and lacks some. The sample holds 150,000 to 200,000 clones, roughly 85% seen once. The study, taken as a whole, reports: For most TCR beta V segments, an earlier analysis put the productive rate at about 90% or about 30% of the time.

In its sample, this clone was seen a few times. The antigen is undetermined. This receptor was identified in a man under 40 in good health and CMV-seropositive. The sample comprised PBMCs.

CDR3 loop: CASSRGGEQFF. The CDR3 DNA reads as TGTGCCAGCAGCCGCGGGGGGGAGCAGTTCTTC. The chain recombines TRBV6-5 with TRBJ2-1; 8 positions agree with TRBD2. The ends lost 6 bases at V and 10 bases at J; junction bases unmatched: 2. The CDR3 has 11 amino acids. Per the germline V gene, CDR1 is MNHEY and CDR2 is SVGAGI.